The clone carrying this TCR beta chain was recorded a few times. This entry belongs to a study of response to subunit inactivated influenza vaccine. MiXCR was run by TCRdb on the RT-PCR reads, yielding one entry per CDR3 protein. The sample carries around 750,000 distinct CDR3 sequences, about 20% recorded once. V shed 5 bases and J 8 bases; nucleotides not matched to a gene: 11. Germline V CDR1 and CDR2: SGHTA, FQGNSA. This CDR3 contains 14 residues. The sequence was obtained from a man aged 50 or older who received an inactivated influenza vaccine. Sequenced here: PBMCs from blood, sampled approximately 5 days after vaccination. The rearrangement uses TRBV7-2 and TRBJ1-1, with 7 positions matching TRBD1. The CDR3 region has the DNA TGTGCCAGCAGCCCGATGACAGGGCATCGGGAAGCTTTCTTT. Encoded protein: CASSPMTGHREAFF.